This T cell receptor (beta chain) was identified in a study of T-cell reconstitution after alpha-beta-depleted transplantation in children. Germline V gene lookup returns CDR1 DFQATT and CDR2 SNEGSKA (reference sequence). CDR3 length equals 14 residues. V shed 3 bases, J shed 2 bases, and the junction held 6 bases outside the gene matches. This clonotype has just a few counts. This sample's TCRbeta library carried unique molecular identifier barcodes. TCRdb recomputed calls from the PCR reads with MiXCR, one row per CDR3 protein. The sample lists 490,000 or so distinct CDR3 sequences; around 12% were seen once.

This chain connects TRBV20-1 to TRBJ2-7; 8 bases align to TRBD1. Specimen: PBMCs from the stem cell graft donor, collected from the stem cell graft. The origin of this receptor is a human donor who donated a stem cell graft to a child with combined immunodeficiency. The CDR3 region has the DNA TGCAGTGCTAGGGGGGACAGGTCAACCTACGAGCAGTACTTC. Protein product: CSARGDRSTYEQYF.